This T cell receptor (beta chain) is from a study of blood T cell repertoires in COVID-19. Trimming cost V 3 bases and J 4 bases, with 9 bases left between them. Germline V gene sequence: CDR1 MDHEN, CDR2 SYDVKM. The CDR3 is made up of 13 amino acids. The table came from immunoSEQ multiplex PCR; TCRdb's copy has only in-frame clones and leaves some out. The sample has about 200,000 clones, around nine tenths seen once. The chain combines TRBV28 with TRBJ1-1, with D uncertain. The clonotype comes from a man between 60 and 75 years old with COVID-19, enrolled during active disease. Sequencing was performed on peripheral blood. This CDR3 reads CASSFSGATEAFF. DNA of the CDR3: TGTGCCAGCAGTTTTTCGGGTGCCACTGAAGCTTTCTTT.